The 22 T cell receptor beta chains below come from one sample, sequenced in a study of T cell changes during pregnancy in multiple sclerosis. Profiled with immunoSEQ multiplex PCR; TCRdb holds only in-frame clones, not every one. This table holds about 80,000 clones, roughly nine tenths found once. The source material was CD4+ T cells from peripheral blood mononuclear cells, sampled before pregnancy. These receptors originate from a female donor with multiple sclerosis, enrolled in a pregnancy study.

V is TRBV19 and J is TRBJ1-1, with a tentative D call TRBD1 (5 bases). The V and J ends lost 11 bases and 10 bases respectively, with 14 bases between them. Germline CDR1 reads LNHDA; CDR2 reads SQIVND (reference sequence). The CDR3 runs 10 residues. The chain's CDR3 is CAAGAGRAFF. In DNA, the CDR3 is TGTGCCGCGGGAGCAGGGAGAGCTTTCTTT.

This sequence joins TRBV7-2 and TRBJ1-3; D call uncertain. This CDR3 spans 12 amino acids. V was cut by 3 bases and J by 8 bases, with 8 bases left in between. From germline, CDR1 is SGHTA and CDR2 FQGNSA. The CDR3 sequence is CASSLPSYTIYF. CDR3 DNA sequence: TGTGCCAGCAGCTTGCCGAGTTACACCATATATTTT. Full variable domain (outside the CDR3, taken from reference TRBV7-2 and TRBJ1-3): GAGVSQSPSNKVTEKGKDVELRCDPISGHTALYWYRQSLGQGLEFLIYFQGNSAPDKSGLPSDRFSAERTGGSVSTLTIQRTQQEDSAVYLCASSLPSYTIYFGEGSWLTVV.

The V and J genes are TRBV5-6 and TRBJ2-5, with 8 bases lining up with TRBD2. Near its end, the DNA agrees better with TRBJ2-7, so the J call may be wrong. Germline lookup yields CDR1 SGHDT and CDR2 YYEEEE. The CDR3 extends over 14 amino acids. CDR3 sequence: CASSSPGGLYEQYF. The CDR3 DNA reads TGTGCCAGCAGCTCCCCGGGGGGGCTTTACGAGCAGTACTTC.

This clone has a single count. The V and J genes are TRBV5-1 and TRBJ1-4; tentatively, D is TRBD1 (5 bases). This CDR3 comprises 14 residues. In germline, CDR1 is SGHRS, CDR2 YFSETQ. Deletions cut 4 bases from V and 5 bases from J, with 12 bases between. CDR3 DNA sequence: TGCGCCAGCAGCGCCGGGACTATAAATGAAAAACTGTTTTTT. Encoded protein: CASSAGTINEKLFF. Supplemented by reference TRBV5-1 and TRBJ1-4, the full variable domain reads KAGVTQTPRYLIKTRGQQVTLSCSPISGHRSVSWYQQTPGQGLQFLFEYFSETQRNKGNFPGRFSGRQFSNSRSEMNVSTLELGDSALYLCASSAGTINEKLFFGSGTQLSVL.

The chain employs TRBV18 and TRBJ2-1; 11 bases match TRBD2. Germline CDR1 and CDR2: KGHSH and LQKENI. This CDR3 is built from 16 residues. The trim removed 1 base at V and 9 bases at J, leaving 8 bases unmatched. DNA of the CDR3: TGTGCCAGCTCACCACGGTTGACTAGCGGGAATAGTGAGCAGTTCTTC. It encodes CASSPRLTSGNSEQFF.

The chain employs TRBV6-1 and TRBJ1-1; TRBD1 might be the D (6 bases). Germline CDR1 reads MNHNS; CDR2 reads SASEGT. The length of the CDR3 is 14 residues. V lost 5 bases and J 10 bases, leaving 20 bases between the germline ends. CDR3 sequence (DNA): TGTGCCAGCAGTTCCAAGGGACAACCGACAAGAGCTTTCTTT. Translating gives CASSSKGQPTRAFF.

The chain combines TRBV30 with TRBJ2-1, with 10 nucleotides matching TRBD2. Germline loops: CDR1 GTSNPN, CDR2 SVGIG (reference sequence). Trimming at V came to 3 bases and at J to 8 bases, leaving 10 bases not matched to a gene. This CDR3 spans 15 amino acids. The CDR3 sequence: CAWRGASGSAYEQFF. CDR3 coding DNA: TGTGCCTGGAGGGGGGCTAGCGGGAGTGCGTATGAGCAGTTCTTC.

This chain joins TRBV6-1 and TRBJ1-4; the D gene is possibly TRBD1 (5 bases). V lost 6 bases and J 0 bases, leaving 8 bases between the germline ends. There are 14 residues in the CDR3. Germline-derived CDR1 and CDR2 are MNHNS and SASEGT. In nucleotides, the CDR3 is TGTGCCAGCAGCAGGACACCAACTAATGAAAAACTGTTTTTT. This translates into CASSRTPTNEKLFF.

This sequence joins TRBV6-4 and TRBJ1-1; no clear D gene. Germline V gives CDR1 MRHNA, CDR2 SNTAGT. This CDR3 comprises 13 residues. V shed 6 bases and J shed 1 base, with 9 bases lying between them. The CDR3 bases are TGTGCCAGCAGAGAGACATCGAACACTGAAGCTTTCTTT. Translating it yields CASRETSNTEAFF.

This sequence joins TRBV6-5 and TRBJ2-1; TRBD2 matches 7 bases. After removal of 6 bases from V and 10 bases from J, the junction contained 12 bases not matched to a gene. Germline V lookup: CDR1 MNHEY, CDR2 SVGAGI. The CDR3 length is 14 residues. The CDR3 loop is CASRGGGGFKEQFF. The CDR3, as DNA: TGTGCCAGCAGGGGAGGCGGGGGATTTAAGGAGCAGTTCTTC.

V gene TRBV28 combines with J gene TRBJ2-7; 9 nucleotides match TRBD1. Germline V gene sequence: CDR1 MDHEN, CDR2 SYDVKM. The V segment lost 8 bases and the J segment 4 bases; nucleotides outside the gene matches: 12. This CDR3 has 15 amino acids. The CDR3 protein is CASSGRTGDFYEQYF. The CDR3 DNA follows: TGTGCCAGCTCGGGGCGGACAGGGGATTTTTACGAGCAGTACTTC.

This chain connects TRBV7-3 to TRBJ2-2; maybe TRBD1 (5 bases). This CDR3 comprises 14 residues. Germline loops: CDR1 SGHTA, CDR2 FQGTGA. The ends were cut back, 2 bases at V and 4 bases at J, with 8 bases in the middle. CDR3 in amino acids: CASSLYQGTGELFF. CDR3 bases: TGTGCCAGCAGCTTATACCAGGGCACCGGGGAGCTGTTTTTT.

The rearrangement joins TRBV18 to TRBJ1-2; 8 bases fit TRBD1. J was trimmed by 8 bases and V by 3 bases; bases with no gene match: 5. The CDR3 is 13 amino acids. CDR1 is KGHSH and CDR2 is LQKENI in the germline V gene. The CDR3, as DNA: TGTGCCAGCTCACCCACCAGGGGGCACGGCTACACCTTC. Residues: CASSPTRGHGYTF. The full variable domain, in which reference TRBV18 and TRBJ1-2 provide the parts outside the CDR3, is NAGVMQNPRHLVRRRGQEARLRCSPMKGHSHVYWYRQLPEEGLKFMVYLQKENIIDESGMPKERFSAEFPKEGPSILRIQQVVRGDSAAYFCASSPTRGHGYTFGSGTRLTVV.

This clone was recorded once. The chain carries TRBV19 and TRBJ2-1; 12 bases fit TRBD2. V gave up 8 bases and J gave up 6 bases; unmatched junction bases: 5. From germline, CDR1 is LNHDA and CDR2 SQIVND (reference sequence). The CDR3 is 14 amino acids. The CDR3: CASQLAGGTNEQFF. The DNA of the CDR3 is TGTGCCAGTCAACTAGCGGGGGGAACCAATGAGCAGTTCTTC.

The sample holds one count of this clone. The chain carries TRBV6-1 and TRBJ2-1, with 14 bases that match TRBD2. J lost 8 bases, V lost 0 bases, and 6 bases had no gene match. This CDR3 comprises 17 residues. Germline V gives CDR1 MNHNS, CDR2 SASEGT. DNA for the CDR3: TGTGCCAGCAGTGAAGCTCCGGGACTAGCGGGAGCGTATGAGCAGTTCTTC. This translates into CASSEAPGLAGAYEQFF.

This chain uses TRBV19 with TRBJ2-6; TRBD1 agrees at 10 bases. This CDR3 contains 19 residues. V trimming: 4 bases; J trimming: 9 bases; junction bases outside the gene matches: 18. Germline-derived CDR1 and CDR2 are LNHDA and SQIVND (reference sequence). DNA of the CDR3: TGTGCCAGTAGTAAAGTGTCCGGGACAGGGGTGGGGGTCGTCAACGTCCTGACTTTC. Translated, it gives CASSKVSGTGVGVVNVLTF.

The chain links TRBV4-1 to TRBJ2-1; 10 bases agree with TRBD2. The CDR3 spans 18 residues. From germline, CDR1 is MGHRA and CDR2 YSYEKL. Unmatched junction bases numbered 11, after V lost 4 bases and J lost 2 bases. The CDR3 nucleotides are TGCGCCAGCAGCCTAAGCGGGGGGGGCCTAATGGCCTACAATGAGCAGTTCTTC. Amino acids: CASSLSGGGLMAYNEQFF.

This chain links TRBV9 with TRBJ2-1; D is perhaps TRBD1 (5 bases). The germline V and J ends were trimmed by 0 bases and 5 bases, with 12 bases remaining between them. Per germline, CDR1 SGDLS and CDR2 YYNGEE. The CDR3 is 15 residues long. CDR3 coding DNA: TGTGCCAGCAGCGTAGAGGGGCTAATGAACAATGAGCAGTTCTTC. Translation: CASSVEGLMNNEQFF. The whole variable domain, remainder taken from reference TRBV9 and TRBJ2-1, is DSGVTQTPKHLITATGQRVTLRCSPRSGDLSVYWYQQSLDQGLQFLIQYYNGEERAKGNILERFSAQQFPDLHSELNLSSLELGDSALYFCASSVEGLMNNEQFFGPGTRLTVL.

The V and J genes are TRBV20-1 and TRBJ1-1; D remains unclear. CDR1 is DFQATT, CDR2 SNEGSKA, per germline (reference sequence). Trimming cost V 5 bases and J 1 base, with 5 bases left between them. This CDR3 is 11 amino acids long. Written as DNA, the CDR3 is TGCAGTGCTCCAGGGAACACTGAAGCTTTCTTT. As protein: CSAPGNTEAFF.

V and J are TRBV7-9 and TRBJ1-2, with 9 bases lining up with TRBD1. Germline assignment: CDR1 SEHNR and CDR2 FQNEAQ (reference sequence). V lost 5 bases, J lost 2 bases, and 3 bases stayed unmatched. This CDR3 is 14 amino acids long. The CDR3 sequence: CASSRDRANYGYTF. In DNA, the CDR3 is TGTGCCAGCAGCCGGGACAGGGCAAACTATGGCTACACCTTC.

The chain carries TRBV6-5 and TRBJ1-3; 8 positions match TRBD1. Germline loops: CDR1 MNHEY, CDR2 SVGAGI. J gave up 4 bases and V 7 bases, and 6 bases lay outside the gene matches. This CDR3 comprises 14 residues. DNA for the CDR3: TGTGCCAGCAAGATACAGGGGGACGGAAACACCATATATTTT. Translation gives CASKIQGDGNTIYF.

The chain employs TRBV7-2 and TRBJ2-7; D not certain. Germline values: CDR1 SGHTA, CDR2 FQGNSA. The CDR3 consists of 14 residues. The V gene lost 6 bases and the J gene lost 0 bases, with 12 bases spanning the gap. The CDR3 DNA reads TGTGCCAGCAGAATTCTGGCTGACTCCTACGAGCAGTACTTC. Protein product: CASRILADSYEQYF. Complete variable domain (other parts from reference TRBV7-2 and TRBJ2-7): GAGVSQSPSNKVTEKGKDVELRCDPISGHTALYWYRQSLGQGLEFLIYFQGNSAPDKSGLPSDRFSAERTGGSVSTLTIQRTQQEDSAVYLCASRILADSYEQYFGPGTRLTVT.